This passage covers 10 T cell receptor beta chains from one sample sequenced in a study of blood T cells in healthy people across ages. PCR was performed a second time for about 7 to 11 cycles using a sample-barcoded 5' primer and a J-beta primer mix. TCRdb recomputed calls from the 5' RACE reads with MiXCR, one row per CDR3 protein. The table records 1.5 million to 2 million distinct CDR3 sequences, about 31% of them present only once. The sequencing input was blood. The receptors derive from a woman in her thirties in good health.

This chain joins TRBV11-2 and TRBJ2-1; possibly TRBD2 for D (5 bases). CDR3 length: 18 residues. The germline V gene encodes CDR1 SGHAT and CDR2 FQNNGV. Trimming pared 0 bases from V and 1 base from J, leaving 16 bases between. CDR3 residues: CASSLEEGELKSYNEQFF. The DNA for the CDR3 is TGTGCCAGCAGCTTAGAAGAGGGAGAGCTGAAGTCCTACAATGAGCAGTTCTTC.

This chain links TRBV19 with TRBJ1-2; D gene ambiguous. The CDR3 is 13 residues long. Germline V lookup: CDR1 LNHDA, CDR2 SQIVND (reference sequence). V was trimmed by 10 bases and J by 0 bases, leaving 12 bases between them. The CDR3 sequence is CATRTPPNYGYTF. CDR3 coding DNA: TGTGCCACCCGGACTCCACCTAACTATGGCTACACCTTC.

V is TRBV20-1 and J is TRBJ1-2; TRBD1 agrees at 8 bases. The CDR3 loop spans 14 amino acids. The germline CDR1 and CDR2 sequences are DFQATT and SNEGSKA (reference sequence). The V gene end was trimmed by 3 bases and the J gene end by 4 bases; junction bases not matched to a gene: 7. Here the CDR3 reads CSARPRDRLYGYTF. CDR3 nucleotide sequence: TGCAGTGCTAGGCCCCGGGACAGGCTCTATGGCTACACCTTC.

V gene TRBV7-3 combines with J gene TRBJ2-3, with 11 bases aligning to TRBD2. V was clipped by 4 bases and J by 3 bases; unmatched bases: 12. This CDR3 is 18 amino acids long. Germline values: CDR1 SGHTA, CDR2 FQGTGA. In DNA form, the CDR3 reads TGTGCCAGCAGCTCCCCCCCGGGACTAGCGGTCTTTACAGATACGCAGTATTTT. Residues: CASSSPPGLAVFTDTQYF.

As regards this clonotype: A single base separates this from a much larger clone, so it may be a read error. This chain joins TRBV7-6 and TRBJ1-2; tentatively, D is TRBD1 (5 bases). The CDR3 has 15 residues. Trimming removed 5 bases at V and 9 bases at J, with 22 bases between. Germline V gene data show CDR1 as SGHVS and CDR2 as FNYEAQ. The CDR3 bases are TGTGCCAGCAGCCCAAGTCTGGGGCACAAAGTCAGCTACACCTTC. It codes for CASSPSLGHKVSYTF. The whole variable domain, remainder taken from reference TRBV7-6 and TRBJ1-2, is GAGVSQSPRYKVTKRGQDVALRCDPISGHVSLYWYRQALGQGPEFLTYFNYEAQQDKSGLPNDRFSAERPEGSISTLTIQRTEQRDSAMYRCASSPSLGHKVSYTFGSGTRLTVV.

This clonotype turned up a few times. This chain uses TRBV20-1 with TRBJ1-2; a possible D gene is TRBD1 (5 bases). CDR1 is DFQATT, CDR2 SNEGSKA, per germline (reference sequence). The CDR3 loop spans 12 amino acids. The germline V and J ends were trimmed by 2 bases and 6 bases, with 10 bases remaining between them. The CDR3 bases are TGCAGTGCTAGATCCAGGGTGCATGGCTACACCTTC. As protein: CSARSRVHGYTF.

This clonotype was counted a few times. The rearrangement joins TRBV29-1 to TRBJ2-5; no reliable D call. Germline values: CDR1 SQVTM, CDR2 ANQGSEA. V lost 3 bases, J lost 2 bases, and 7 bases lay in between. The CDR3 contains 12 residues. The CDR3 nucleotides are TGCAGCGTTGAGCTGACTCAAGAGACCCAGTACTTC. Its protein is CSVELTQETQYF.

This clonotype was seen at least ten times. CDR3: CAISERAGSETQYF. The CDR3 DNA sequence: TGTGCCATCAGTGAGAGGGCAGGGTCTGAGACCCAGTACTTC. The chain has TRBV10-3 and TRBJ2-5; D might be TRBD1 (5 bases). The length of the CDR3 is 14 residues. Per the germline V gene, CDR1 is ENHRY and CDR2 is SYGVKD. V was pared by 2 bases and J by 5 bases, with 12 bases between.

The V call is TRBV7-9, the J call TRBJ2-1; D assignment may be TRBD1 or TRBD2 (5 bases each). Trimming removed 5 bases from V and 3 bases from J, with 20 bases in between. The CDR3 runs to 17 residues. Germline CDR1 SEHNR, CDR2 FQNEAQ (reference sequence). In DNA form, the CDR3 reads TGTGCCAGCAGCGCTGTGGGGGACGAGGGCAGCTACAATGAGCAGTTCTTC. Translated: CASSAVGDEGSYNEQFF.

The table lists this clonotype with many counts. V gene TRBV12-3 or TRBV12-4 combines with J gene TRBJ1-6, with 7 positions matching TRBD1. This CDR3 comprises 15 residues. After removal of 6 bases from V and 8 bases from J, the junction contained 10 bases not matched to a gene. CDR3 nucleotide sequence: TGTGCCAGCAGCCTACACGACAGGGATCATTCACCCCTCCACTTT. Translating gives CASSLHDRDHSPLHF.